This T cell receptor beta chain was captured by sequencing in a study of T cells in Graves' hyperthyroidism and ophthalmopathy. With a duration under 2 months, the hyperthyroidism was newly diagnosed in patients aged 18 to 65. Exclusion of a patient resulted from uncontrolled infection, other autoimmune disease, pregnancy or lactation. The germline V gene has CDR1 SNHLY and CDR2 FYNNEI. The CDR3 contains 15 residues. The V gene end was trimmed by 6 bases and the J gene end by 7 bases; junction bases not matched to a gene: 5. Amplification of TCR beta CDR3 regions was performed using RNA transcripts as template. RT-PCR in the first round (using the HTBI primer set) targeted the TCR CDR3. TCRdb re-called the multiplex PCR reads with MiXCR, one entry per CDR3 protein. This sample has 370,000 or so distinct CDR3 sequences, with roughly 25% found just once. Study results and limitations: The model identified upcoming ophthalmopathy a median 6.5 months ahead of onset.

As concerns this clonotype: Its antigen is currently unknown.

The clonotype was recovered from a middle-aged man with Graves' hyperthyroidism. J is TRBJ2-2 and V is TRBV2; 13 bases are shared with TRBD2. Sequencing was performed on blood. The DNA of the CDR3 is TGTGCCAGCAGAGGGACTAGCGGGATCGGCGGGGAGCTGTTTTTT. It translates to CASRGTSGIGGELFF. Filled out from reference TRBV2 and TRBJ2-2, the complete variable domain reads EPEVTQTPSHQVTQMGQEVILRCVPISNHLYFYWYRQILGQKVEFLVSFYNNEISEKSEIFDDQFSVERPDGSNFTLKIRSTKLEDSAMYFCASRGTSGIGGELFFGEGSRLTVL.